Listed here is a single T cell receptor (beta chain). What it recognizes is unknown. The sample belongs to a study of cytomegalovirus exposure and HLA in healthy donors. Study-wide findings and caveats: Exclusion as indistinguishable affected some V segments, including TRBV6-2 and TRBV6-3.

The PCR ran on 60 Vbeta and 13 Jbeta primers. Sequenced by immunoSEQ multiplex PCR; TCRdb stores in-frame clones only, minus some. The sample has roughly 100,000 clones; more than 60% are singletons. The CDR3 length is 13 residues. The germline V and J ends were trimmed by 5 bases and 5 bases, with 9 bases remaining between them. The V gene's germline CDR1 is MNHNY and CDR2 SVGAGI (reference sequence). Sequenced sample: PBMCs. The TCR comes from a man between 40 and 49 years old in good health and CMV-seronegative. The genes are TRBV6-6 and TRBJ1-4; D uncertain. As DNA, the CDR3 is TGTGCCAGCAGTCTCACTCAAAATGAAAAACTGTTTTTT. This translates into CASSLTQNEKLFF.